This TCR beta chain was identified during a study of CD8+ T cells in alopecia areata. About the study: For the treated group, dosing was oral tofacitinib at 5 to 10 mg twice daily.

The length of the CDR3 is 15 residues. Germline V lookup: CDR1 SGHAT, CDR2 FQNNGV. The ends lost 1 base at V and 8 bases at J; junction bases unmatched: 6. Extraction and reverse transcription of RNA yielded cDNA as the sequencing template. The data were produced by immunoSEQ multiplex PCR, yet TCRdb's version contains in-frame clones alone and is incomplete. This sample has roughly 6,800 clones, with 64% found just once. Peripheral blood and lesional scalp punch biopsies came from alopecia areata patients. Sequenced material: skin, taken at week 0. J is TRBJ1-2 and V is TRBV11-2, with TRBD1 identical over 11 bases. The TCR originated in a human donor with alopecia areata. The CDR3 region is CASSLGRTGGEGYTF. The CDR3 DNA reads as TGTGCCAGCAGCTTAGGTCGGACAGGGGGCGAGGGCTACACCTTC.